This record looks at one TCR beta chain sequence and its context. Its antigen is not identified. These data are taken from a study of OX40 agonist ivuxolimab in advanced cancers. Background on the study: It was permissible to have had prior anti-PD-1, anti-PD-L1 or anti-CTLA-4 therapy, and 40% had some. Regarding the study as a whole: Some of the lowest clonal expansion was seen in partial responders at 0.1-3.0 mg/kg. No antigen was identified for the clonally expanded peripheral T cells. Relative to CD4+ cells, CD8+ T cells on average had more expanded clones.

Method: immunoSEQ multiplex PCR; TCRdb's copy keeps in-frame clones and lacks some. The table lists about 19,000 clones, roughly 80% of them singletons. CDR1 and CDR2 from the germline V gene are MNHEY and SVGAGI. V trimming: 5 bases; J trimming: 2 bases; junction bases outside the gene matches: 6. The CDR3 is 14 amino acids. The source material was CD4+ or CD8+ T cells sorted from blood, sampled in a trial of the OX40 agonist ivuxolimab. This chain links TRBV6-5 with TRBJ2-7; 7 bases map to TRBD2. The clonotype was recovered from an adult with an advanced solid tumor such as melanoma, head and neck, liver or kidney cancer. The CDR3 sequence: CASSGGLDAYEQYF. The CDR3 DNA is TGTGCCAGCAGTGGAGGACTAGACGCCTACGAGCAGTACTTC.